This T cell receptor (beta chain) stems from a study of cytomegalovirus exposure and HLA in healthy donors. Germline V gene lookup returns CDR1 MDHEN and CDR2 SYDVKM. There are 18 residues in the CDR3. Unmatched junction bases numbered 5, after V lost 3 bases and J lost 2 bases. Study-level results: Reportedly, diagnosis of cytomegalovirus status by the classifier showed high specificity and sensitivity. In a later analysis, TCR beta V- and J-gene trimming was associated with a missense DCLRE1C variant.

With regard to this clone: The antigen remains undetermined.

Amplification used 60 Vbeta primers and 13 Jbeta primers. The assay was immunoSEQ multiplex PCR, and TCRdb's table has in-frame clones only and misses some. The repertoire has some 120,000 clones, about 76% of them found once; the top ten carry roughly 13%. The TCR was taken from a woman aged 55-69 years in good health and CMV-seropositive. Sequenced: PBMCs. V gene TRBV28 combines with J gene TRBJ2-6; 12 nucleotides match TRBD1. The CDR3 loop is CASSLRGQGAPGANVLTF. In nucleotides, the CDR3 is TGTGCCAGCAGTTTGAGGGGACAGGGGGCGCCTGGGGCCAACGTCCTGACTTTC.